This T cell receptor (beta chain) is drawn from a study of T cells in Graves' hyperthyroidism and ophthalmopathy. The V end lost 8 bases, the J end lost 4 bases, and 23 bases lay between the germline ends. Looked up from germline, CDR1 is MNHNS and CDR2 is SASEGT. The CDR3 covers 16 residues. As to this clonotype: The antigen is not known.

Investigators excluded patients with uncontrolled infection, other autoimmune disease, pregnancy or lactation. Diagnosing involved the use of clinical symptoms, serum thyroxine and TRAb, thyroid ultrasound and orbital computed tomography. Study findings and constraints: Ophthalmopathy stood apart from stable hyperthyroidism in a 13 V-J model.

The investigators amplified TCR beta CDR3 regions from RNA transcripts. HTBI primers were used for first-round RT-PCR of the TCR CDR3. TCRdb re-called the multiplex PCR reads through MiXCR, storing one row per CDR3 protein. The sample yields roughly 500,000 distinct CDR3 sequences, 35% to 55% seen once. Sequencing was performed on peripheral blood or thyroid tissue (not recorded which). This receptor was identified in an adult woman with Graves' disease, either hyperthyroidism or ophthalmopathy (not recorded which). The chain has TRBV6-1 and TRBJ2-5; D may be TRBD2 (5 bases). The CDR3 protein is CASGPEPVPGGETQYF. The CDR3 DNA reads TGTGCCAGCGGGCCGGAACCGGTCCCAGGAGGAGAGACCCAGTACTTC.